The following is a T cell receptor (beta chain) sequence with its context. The antigen is not known. This was the immunoSEQ v3 assay. Sequencing was performed with immunoSEQ multiplex PCR; in TCRdb, only in-frame clones are kept and a portion is missing. The data show 10,000 or so clones, with approximately 80% seen just once and around 9.1% held by the top ten. The source of the sample is a study of TIL therapy for anti-PD-1-resistant metastatic lung cancer. Study information: Tumor harvest preceded PD-1/PD-L1 blockade, followed by nivolumab treatment. Median tumor PD-L1 proportion score was approximately 6.3%.

Time point noted: pre-treatment sample, taken before nivolumab and TIL therapy. Adults with stage 4 NSCLC were enrolled in a phase I trial. Study conclusions and caveats: Infused TIL clonotypes partially replaced the baseline blood repertoire, then decayed over months.

V dropped 6 bases and J dropped 8 bases, with 11 bases sitting between them. CDR3 size: 12 residues. CDR1 is SGHAT, CDR2 FQNNGV, per germline. This chain joins TRBV11-2 and TRBJ1-3; D may be TRBD1 (5 bases). The TCR was taken from a person aged 25 to 80 with non-small cell lung cancer. This specimen was blood, taken at baseline. CDR3 protein: CASRTDAHTIYF. CDR3 bases: TGTGCCAGCAGGACAGACGCTCACACCATATATTTT.